One sample yielded the 15 T cell receptor beta chains listed below, sequenced in a study of Ad26.COV2.S vaccination and SARS-CoV-2 variants. The repertoire was sequenced with immunoSEQ multiplex PCR; TCRdb's copy has only in-frame clones and lacks some. This table holds approximately 360,000 clones, 80% to 90% found once. Treatment noted: roughly 20 received Ad26.COV2.S at low or high dose, single or two shots; 5 received placebo; per-sample allocation not given. Specimens were obtained on day 63 following the first vaccine or placebo injection. The sequenced sample was peripheral blood, obtained in a trial of Ad26.COV2.S vaccine versus placebo. These receptors all come from a person between 18 and 65 years old who received the Ad26.COV2.S COVID-19 vaccine or a placebo.

This rearrangement joins TRBV2 to TRBJ2-2; 8 nucleotides line up with TRBD2. In germline, CDR1 is SNHLY, CDR2 FYNNEI. The CDR3 is 14 residues long. The J segment lost 4 bases and the V segment lost 6 bases, leaving 4 bases of the junction unmatched. CDR3 bases: TGTGCCAGCAGGGGGACTAGATCCACCGGGGAGCTGTTTTTT. Its protein product is CASRGTRSTGELFF.

V and J are TRBV7-2 and TRBJ1-6; 9 bases agree with TRBD1. Looked up from germline, CDR1 is SGHTA and CDR2 is FQGNSA. Losses at the gene ends were 5 bases for V and 7 bases for J; bases not matched to a gene: 15. The CDR3 loop spans 18 amino acids. CDR3 amino acids: CASSHSRDRDPLNSPLHF. The CDR3 DNA reads TGTGCCAGCAGCCATTCCCGGGACAGGGACCCTTTAAATTCACCCCTCCACTTT.

The rearrangement uses TRBV7-3 and TRBJ1-5, with unresolved D. Germline-derived CDR1 and CDR2 are SGHTA and FQGTGA. Trimming stripped 5 bases from V and 4 bases from J, with 3 bases between. The CDR3 consists of 11 residues. CDR3 in amino acids: CASSPNQPQHF. The CDR3 DNA sequence: TGTGCCAGCAGCCCAAATCAGCCCCAGCATTTT.

CDR3 coding DNA: TGCGCCAGCAGCGTGCAATATGAGCAGTTCTTC. It translates to CASSVQYEQFF. This chain connects TRBV5-1 to TRBJ2-1; no firm D call. Trimming pared 4 bases from V and 8 bases from J, leaving 7 bases between. The germline gives CDR1 SGHRS, CDR2 YFSETQ. This CDR3 is built from 11 residues.

This chain connects TRBV6-1 to TRBJ1-1; D is uncertain. From germline, CDR1 is MNHNS and CDR2 SASEGT. Trimming removed 1 base at V and 4 bases at J, with 13 bases between. There are 15 residues in the CDR3. CDR3 DNA sequence: TGTGCCAGCAGTGAAGGGCGGGTTGGGGTCACTGAAGCTTTCTTT. Amino acids: CASSEGRVGVTEAFF.

Only one count was recorded for this clone. The CDR3 coding sequence is TGTGCCAGCAGCCAAGAGTTGGGGGGGCCCGAGCAGTACTTC. It translates to CASSQELGGPEQYF. The chain uses TRBV4-2 and TRBJ2-7, with D possibly matching TRBD2 (7 bases). The CDR3 runs 14 residues. V shed 0 bases and J shed 6 bases, with 12 bases lying between them. Germline CDR1 and CDR2: LGHNA and YNFKEQ.

V and J are TRBV18 and TRBJ1-5, with 11 positions matching TRBD1. The trim removed 5 bases at V and 4 bases at J, leaving 10 bases unmatched. The CDR3 totals 17 residues. From germline, CDR1 is KGHSH and CDR2 LQKENI. The CDR3 protein is CASSFTGTGGLNQPQHF. The CDR3 DNA reads as TGTGCCAGCTCATTCACCGGGACAGGGGGATTGAATCAGCCCCAGCATTTT.

This chain links TRBV3-1 (or the pseudogene TRBV3-2) with TRBJ1-4, with D uncertain. V lost 0 bases and J lost 8, with 10 bases in between. Per the germline V gene, CDR1 is LGHDT and CDR2 is YNNKEL (reference sequence). This CDR3 has 14 amino acids. The CDR3: CASSQDETLEKLFF. As DNA, the CDR3 is TGTGCCAGCAGCCAAGATGAAACGCTGGAAAAACTGTTTTTT.

The gene calls are TRBV11-2 and TRBJ1-1; the D is unclear. The CDR3 sequence is 13 residues long. Trimming removed 2 bases from V and 5 bases from J, with 9 bases in between. Germline loops: CDR1 SGHAT, CDR2 FQNNGV. For the CDR3, the DNA is TGTGCCAGCAGCTTATTGAGTGGGACTGAAGCTTTCTTT. This encodes CASSLLSGTEAFF. The full variable domain, completed using reference TRBV11-2 and TRBJ1-1, is EAGVAQSPRYKIIEKRQSVAFWCNPISGHATLYWYQQILGQGPKLLIQFQNNGVVDDSQLPKDRFSAERLKGVDSTLKIQPAKLEDSAVYLCASSLLSGTEAFFGQGTRLTVV.

This chain links TRBV4-1 with TRBJ2-7; 9 bases fit TRBD2. The V segment lost 4 bases and the J segment 5 bases; nucleotides outside the gene matches: 9. The CDR3 runs 15 residues. Germline V gene data show CDR1 as MGHRA and CDR2 as YSYEKL. CDR3 DNA: TGCGCCAGCAGCCGATTGGGGACTAGCCTCAACGAGCAGTACTTC. Amino acid sequence: CASSRLGTSLNEQYF.

To note about this clone: The DNA is omitted, as the CDR3 cannot be located on it reliably, and the CDR3 follows TCRdb's listing. This rearrangement joins TRBV18 to TRBJ2-7; the table names TRBD1, a call not compared with the DNA. Germline V gene sequence: CDR1 KGHSH, CDR2 LQKENI. The CDR3 is 13 residues long, counting both termini. The CDR3 is CASSRVATGTKYF.

This chain uses TRBV5-4 with TRBJ1-2; TRBD1 aligns across 8 bases. Per the germline V gene, CDR1 is SGHNT and CDR2 is YYREEE (reference sequence). Trimming removed 4 bases from V and 8 bases from J; junction bases left unmatched: 10. The CDR3 contains 14 residues. CDR3 loop: CASSRDRGGEGYTF. CDR3 nucleotide sequence: TGTGCCAGCAGCCGTGACAGGGGAGGAGAAGGCTACACCTTC.

This clone was seen a handful of times. The J gene is TRBJ1-4, the V gene TRBV18, with TRBD1 matching over 7 bases. Germline V CDR1 and CDR2: KGHSH, LQKENI. The CDR3 length is 15 residues. The junction had 2 bases not matched to a gene; V was cut back by 0 bases and J by 4 bases. CDR3 DNA sequence: TGTGCCAGCTCACCACCGGGACAGAGTAATGAAAAACTGTTTTTT. Protein sequence: CASSPPGQSNEKLFF.

This clone appeared once. J is TRBJ2-2 and V is TRBV6-4, with D possibly matching TRBD1 (6 bases). The CDR3 consists of 16 residues. Trimming left V 5 bases short and J 6 bases short, with 19 bases between. CDR1 is MRHNA, CDR2 SNTAGT, per germline. The CDR3 DNA reads as TGTGCCAGCAGTTATACGGGACACGGGGATCCCGGGGAGCTGTTTTTT. Amino acids: CASSYTGHGDPGELFF.

The CDR3 protein is CASRPSHRGRVAGANVLTF. The CDR3 DNA reads TGTGCCAGCAGGCCTTCCCACAGGGGACGTGTTGCTGGGGCCAACGTCCTGACTTTC. This chain links TRBV27 with TRBJ2-6, with 7 positions matching TRBD1. The J segment lost 2 bases and the V segment lost 6 bases, leaving 16 bases of the junction unmatched. Germline V gives CDR1 MNHEY, CDR2 SMNVEV (reference sequence). The CDR3 totals 19 residues.